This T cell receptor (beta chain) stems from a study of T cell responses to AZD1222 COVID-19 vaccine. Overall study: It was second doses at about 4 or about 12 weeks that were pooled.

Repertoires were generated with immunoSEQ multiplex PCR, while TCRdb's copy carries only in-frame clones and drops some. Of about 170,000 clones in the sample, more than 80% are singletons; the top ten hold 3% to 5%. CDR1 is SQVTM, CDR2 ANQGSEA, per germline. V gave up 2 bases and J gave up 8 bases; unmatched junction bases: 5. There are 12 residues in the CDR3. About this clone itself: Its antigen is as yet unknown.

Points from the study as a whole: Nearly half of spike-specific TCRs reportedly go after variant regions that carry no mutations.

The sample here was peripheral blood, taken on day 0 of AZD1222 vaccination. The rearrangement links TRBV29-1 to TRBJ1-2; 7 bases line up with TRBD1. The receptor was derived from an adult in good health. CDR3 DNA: TGCAGCGTTGAAAAAGACAGGGCCGGCTACACCTTC. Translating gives CSVEKDRAGYTF. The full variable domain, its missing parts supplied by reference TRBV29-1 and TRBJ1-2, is SAVISQKPSRDICQRGTSLTIQCQVDSQVTMMFWYRQQPGQSLTLIATANQGSEATYESGFVIDKFPISRPNLTFSTLTVSNMSPEDSSIYLCSVEKDRAGYTFGSGTRLTVV.